This T cell receptor (beta chain) was retrieved from a study of blood T cell repertoires in COVID-19. At the level of the study: The study drew acute and convalescent COVID-19 samples from the United States, Italy and Spain. T cells, B-cell-depleted T cells, or PBMCs supplied cDNA or gDNA.

Authors' data handling: Nucleated cell number was recorded as an estimate derived from reference gene primer amplification. Method: immunoSEQ multiplex PCR; TCRdb's copy keeps in-frame clones and lacks some. V, J and clone size are those of that table, while D and trimming were read from the DNA. The sample shows under 80,000 clones, 70% to 85% of them seen only once. The CDR3 sequence is 15 residues long. Germline V CDR1 and CDR2: SNHLY, FYNNEI. V was cut by 4 bases and J by 6 bases, with 16 bases left in between. The sequencing sample was made of peripheral blood. The chain uses TRBV2 and TRBJ1-5, with D hard to call. This receptor was taken from a human donor in a cohort sampled during active COVID-19. CDR3: CASSGYGGKGQPQHF. CDR3 nucleotide sequence: TGTGCCAGCAGTGGCTACGGCGGAAAAGGTCAGCCCCAGCATTTT.